These T cell receptor beta chains were read from a single sample in a study of shared clonotypes between healthy human individuals. Sequencing was performed with immunoSEQ multiplex PCR; in TCRdb, only in-frame clones are kept and a portion is missing. The sample includes around 940,000 clones, over 75% seen only once; the top ten take about 1.5%. The sample taken for sequencing was memory CD4+ T cells sorted from blood. The receptors shown here come from a man aged 18-30 years in good health. Each CDR3 is given with its conserved first and last residue. A D gene is named only where the DNA matches it firmly. Clone size, where shown, is once, few, many, or a class for clones that have expanded.

cdr3_nt: TGTGCCAGTAGTATGGGGGACAGGGCGAACACTGAAGCTTTCTTT; cdr3_aa: CASSMGDRANTEAFF; v_call: TRBV19; j_call: TRBJ1-1; clone_size: few; d_call: TRBD1
cdr3_nt: TGTGCCAGCAGTTACAGGGAGTGGAGTAACACCGGGGAGCTGTTTTTT; cdr3_aa: CASSYREWSNTGELFF; v_call: TRBV6-5; j_call: TRBJ2-2; clone_size: -; d_call: -
cdr3_nt: TGTGCCAGCACCTTAGGGACGAAAGAGACCCAGTACTTC; cdr3_aa: CASTLGTKETQYF; v_call: TRBV5-6; j_call: TRBJ2-5; clone_size: -; d_call: -
cdr3_nt: TGTGCCAGCAGTGACCCAAGCCTGACATCCGAGAACACTGAAGCTTTCTTT; cdr3_aa: CASSDPSLTSENTEAFF; v_call: TRBV6-4; j_call: TRBJ1-1; clone_size: many; d_call: -
cdr3_nt: TGTGCCTGGGGTGTATGGAGGCGGGGGCACAATGAGCAGTTCTTC; cdr3_aa: CAWGVWRRGHNEQFF; v_call: TRBV30; j_call: TRBJ2-1; clone_size: -; d_call: -
cdr3_nt: TGTGCCAGCAGCTTGGGGACAACTACCTACGAGCAGTACTTC; cdr3_aa: CASSLGTTTYEQYF; v_call: TRBV5-6; j_call: TRBJ2-7; clone_size: -; d_call: -
cdr3_nt: TGTGCCAGCAGCTTGGGAAGTAGCGGAGGTACGCAGTATTTT; cdr3_aa: CASSLGSSGGTQYF; v_call: TRBV5-4; j_call: TRBJ2-3; clone_size: -; d_call: -
cdr3_nt: TGTGCCACCAGCAGAGCTCCCGCAACTAATGAAAAACTGTTTTTT; cdr3_aa: CATSRAPATNEKLFF; v_call: TRBV15; j_call: TRBJ1-4; clone_size: -; d_call: -
cdr3_nt: TGTGCCAGCAGCTCAGGGCCCTACGAGCAGTACTTC; cdr3_aa: CASSSGPYEQYF; v_call: TRBV7-2; j_call: TRBJ2-7; clone_size: -; d_call: -
cdr3_nt: TGTGCCAGCAGTGAACAGGGTGGGGAGACCCAGTACTTC; cdr3_aa: CASSEQGGETQYF; v_call: TRBV6-4; j_call: TRBJ2-5; clone_size: -; d_call: -
cdr3_nt: TGTGCCAGCAGCTATCGCCCGGGGGGTGGCTACACCTTC; cdr3_aa: CASSYRPGGGYTF; v_call: TRBV5-5; j_call: TRBJ1-2; clone_size: -; d_call: -
cdr3_nt: TGTGCCAGTAGTGGGGCCGGGACAGGGTACAAGCACTTC; cdr3_aa: CASSGAGTGYKHF; v_call: TRBV19; j_call: TRBJ2-7; clone_size: -; d_call: TRBD1
cdr3_nt: TGTGCCAGCAGCTGGAGAAACGACAGGCAAGGAGAGACCCAGTACTTC; cdr3_aa: CASSWRNDRQGETQYF; v_call: TRBV7-6; j_call: TRBJ2-5; clone_size: -; d_call: -
cdr3_nt: TGTGCCAGCACTATGGCAGTAACCGGGGAGCTGTTTTTT; cdr3_aa: CASTMAVTGELFF; v_call: TRBV9; j_call: TRBJ2-2; clone_size: once; d_call: -
cdr3_nt: TGCGCCAGCAAGGTTATAGCGGGGGGGCCTTCAGATACGCAGTATTTT; cdr3_aa: CASKVIAGGPSDTQYF; v_call: TRBV5-1; j_call: TRBJ2-3; clone_size: -; d_call: TRBD2
cdr3_nt: TGTGCCAGCAGGACTACCGGGACTCAAATAAACAATGAGCAGTTCTTC; cdr3_aa: CASRTTGTQINNEQFF; v_call: TRBV7-9; j_call: TRBJ2-1; clone_size: -; d_call: -
cdr3_nt: TGCGCCAGCAGCCAAGCCGGGACAGAAGAGACCCAGTACTTC; cdr3_aa: CASSQAGTEETQYF; v_call: TRBV4-1; j_call: TRBJ2-5; clone_size: -; d_call: TRBD1
cdr3_nt: TGTGCCAGCAGCCTTCCGGTGTCTGAAAAACTGTTTTTT; cdr3_aa: CASSLPVSEKLFF; v_call: TRBV5-6; j_call: TRBJ1-4; clone_size: -; d_call: -
cdr3_nt: TGTGCCAGCAGCTACACAGGGGACTACACAGATACGCAGTATTTT; cdr3_aa: CASSYTGDYTDTQYF; v_call: TRBV5-6; j_call: TRBJ2-3; clone_size: -; d_call: -
cdr3_nt: TGCGCCAGCAGTGTTGGGCAGGGGTCAGATACGCAGTATTTT; cdr3_aa: CASSVGQGSDTQYF; v_call: TRBV10-1; j_call: TRBJ2-3; clone_size: -; d_call: -
cdr3_nt: TGCGCCAGCAGCTTTGATACACGCGTGAACACTGAAGCTTTCTTT; cdr3_aa: CASSFDTRVNTEAFF; v_call: TRBV5-1; j_call: TRBJ1-1; clone_size: -; d_call: -
cdr3_nt: TGTGCCAGCAGAACCGGGACAGGGTTAAGCGATGAGCAGTTCTTC; cdr3_aa: CASRTGTGLSDEQFF; v_call: TRBV6-6; j_call: TRBJ2-1; clone_size: -; d_call: TRBD1